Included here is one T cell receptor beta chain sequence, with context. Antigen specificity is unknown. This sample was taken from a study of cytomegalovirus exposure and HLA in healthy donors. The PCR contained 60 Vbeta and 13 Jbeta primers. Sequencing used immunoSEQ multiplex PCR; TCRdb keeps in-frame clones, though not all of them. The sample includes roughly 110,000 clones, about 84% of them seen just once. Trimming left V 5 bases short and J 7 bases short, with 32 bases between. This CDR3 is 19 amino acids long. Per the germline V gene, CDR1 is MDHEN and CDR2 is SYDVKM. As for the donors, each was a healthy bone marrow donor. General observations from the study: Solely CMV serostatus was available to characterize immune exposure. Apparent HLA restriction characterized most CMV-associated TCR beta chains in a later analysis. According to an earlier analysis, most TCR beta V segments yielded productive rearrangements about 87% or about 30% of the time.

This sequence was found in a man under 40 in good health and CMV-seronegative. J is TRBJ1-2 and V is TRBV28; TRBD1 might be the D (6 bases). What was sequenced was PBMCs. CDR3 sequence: CASSPLGAVPPPAKVGYTF. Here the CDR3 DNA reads TGTGCCAGCAGTCCGCTGGGGGCGGTCCCACCACCCGCCAAGGTTGGCTACACCTTC.